The subject of this entry is one TCR beta chain. No antigen is known for it. RNA served as the template for amplifying TCR beta CDR3 regions. The first-round RT-PCR employed HTBI primers together with the Qiagen OneStep RT-PCR kit. A multiplex PCR was then performed as the second round. TCRdb recomputed calls from the multiplex PCR reads with MiXCR, one row per CDR3 protein. Of tens of thousands of distinct CDR3 sequences listed, approximately 47% are singletons. This record comes from a study of Graves' ophthalmopathy and Graves' hyperthyroidism. About the study: The study drew peripheral blood at initial diagnosis, before any treatment. General study points: Forecasting of ophthalmopathy progression by the model achieved 70.59% sensitivity and 72% to 75% specificity. The majority of expanded thyroid clonotypes above 0.001 frequency also occurred in blood. Using a 13-signature model, the authors split ophthalmopathy from stable hyperthyroidism, with roughly 91% sensitivity and around 76% specificity.

This clonotype was sampled from an adult woman with Graves' ophthalmopathy. Material: peripheral blood.

The CDR3 sequence: CASSHQAGTQHF. The DNA of the CDR3 is TGTGCCAGTAGTCACCAGGCTGGGACCCAGCATTTT. V usage is TRBV19 and J usage is TRBJ1-5; no firm D call. V was clipped by 5 bases and J by 11 bases, with 13 bases between them. This CDR3 region has 12 residues. Per germline, CDR1 LNHDA and CDR2 SQIVND (reference sequence).